Listed below are T cell receptor beta chains from one sample, sequenced in a study of CD8 T cells in Susac syndrome. TCRdb ran MiXCR on the immunoSEQ multiplex PCR reads and lists one entry per CDR3 protein. Of about 400,000 distinct CDR3 sequences listed, around 85% were seen once; the top ten hold about 0.1%. Sequenced input: CD8+ T cells from PBMCs. These receptors all come from a human donor with multiple sclerosis. Each CDR3 is given with its conserved first and last residue. The D gene is left open where the match is weak. Clone size, where shown, is once, few, many, or a class for clones that have expanded.

V gene,D gene,J gene,clone size,CDR3 DNA,CDR3 protein
TRBV5-6,TRBD1,TRBJ1-5,few,TGTGCCAGCAGCTTCGGGACAGGGGGAGATCAGCCCCAGCATTTT,CASSFGTGGDQPQHF
TRBV30,.,TRBJ2-3,.,TGTGCCTGGAGTGAAGGTGGTAGAGCTAAGGATACGCAGTATTTT,CAWSEGGRAKDTQYF
TRBV5-1,.,TRBJ1-2,.,TGCGCCAGCAGCCCTCCGACGGCCTTCGGGGGCTACACCTTC,CASSPPTAFGGYTF
TRBV2,.,TRBJ1-5,.,TGTGCCAGCAGTGAGGGTACAGTGGTAAATCAGCCCCAGCATTTT,CASSEGTVVNQPQHF
TRBV6-5,.,TRBJ1-1,.,TGTGCCAGCAGTTACGACCCCAGCACCAGACGCCTGAACACTGAAGCTTTCTTT,CASSYDPSTRRLNTEAFF
TRBV6-2/TRBV6-3,TRBD1,TRBJ2-1,.,TGTGCCAGCAGTTACTCGGGACAGGGTGTAAATGAGCAGTTCTTC,CASSYSGQGVNEQFF
TRBV4-1,TRBD1,TRBJ1-4,once,TGCGCCAGCAGCCAAGCAGGGACAGGGGTTTTGGGAACTAATGAAAAACTGTTTTTT,CASSQAGTGVLGTNEKLFF
TRBV15,.,TRBJ2-1,.,TGTGCCACCAGTTCGTCTAGCGCGAGCTCCTACAATGAGCAGTTCTTC,CATSSSSASSYNEQFF
TRBV28,.,TRBJ2-4,.,TGTGCCAGCAGTTTCCGGCCTAAAAACATTCAGTACTTC,CASSFRPKNIQYF
TRBV6-2/TRBV6-3,TRBD2,TRBJ2-5,.,TGTGCCAGCAGTTATCGGACTAGCGGGGATGAGACCCAGTACTTC,CASSYRTSGDETQYF
TRBV4-1,TRBD1,TRBJ1-1,.,TGCGCCAGCAGCCAACTAATGGGGACAGGGCGCGACACTGAAGCTTTCTTT,CASSQLMGTGRDTEAFF
TRBV19,TRBD2,TRBJ2-3,.,TGTGCCAGTAGTTCCCAGACTAGCGGGAGGGAAAACTATAGCACAGATACGCAGTATTTT,CASSSQTSGRENYSTDTQYF
TRBV7-8,.,TRBJ2-2,.,TGTGCCAGCAGCCCTACGGAGTACACCGGGGAGCTGTTTTTT,CASSPTEYTGELFF
TRBV28,.,TRBJ2-1,.,TGTGCCAGCAGGCCTAACCCGTCCGTATTTTACTACAATGAGCAGTTCTTC,CASRPNPSVFYYNEQFF
TRBV7-9,.,TRBJ2-2,.,TGTGCCAGCAGCCCTGAAGTGAACACCGGGGAGCTGTTTTTT,CASSPEVNTGELFF
TRBV7-2,TRBD2,TRBJ2-3,few,TGTGCCAGCAGCCGCGGACTAGCGGGCACAGATACGCAGTATTTT,CASSRGLAGTDTQYF
TRBV9,.,TRBJ2-1,.,TGTGCCAGCAGCTCACCGCCCTCCCGGGACGGAGTCCACAACCACAATGAGCAGTTCTTC,CASSSPPSRDGVHNHNEQFF
TRBV12-3/TRBV12-4,TRBD1,TRBJ2-4,.,TGTGCCAGCAGTCCTGGACAGGGTCTATCCAAAAACATTCAGTACTTC,CASSPGQGLSKNIQYF
TRBV19,.,TRBJ1-3,.,TGTGCCAGTAGTGCGCGACAGAAAAGCTCTGGAAACACCATATATTTT,CASSARQKSSGNTIYF
TRBV6-5,.,TRBJ2-7,.,TGTGCCAGTTTCCCCCAGTTCGACTCCTACGAGCAGTACTTC,CASFPQFDSYEQYF
TRBV4-1,.,TRBJ2-3,.,TGCGCCAGCCAAGGCGGGGCAGATACGCAGTATTTT,CASQGGADTQYF
TRBV5-1,.,TRBJ1-2,once,TGCGCCAGCAGCCTGACCAACTATGGCTACACCTTC,CASSLTNYGYTF
TRBV29-1,.,TRBJ2-3,.,TGCAGCGTCCCCGATAGAAGTACAGATACGCAGTATTTT,CSVPDRSTDTQYF
TRBV25-1,.,TRBJ1-2,.,TGTGCCAGCAGTGAACCCGGGAGAGGCTCCGGCTTCGGCTACACCTTC,CASSEPGRGSGFGYTF
TRBV4-1,.,TRBJ2-3,.,TGCGCCAGCAGCTTACTCCACGGGCCAGATACGCAGTATTTT,CASSLLHGPDTQYF
TRBV7-9,.,TRBJ1-1,.,TGTGCCAGCAGTACTCAGGGTGGCACTGAAGCTTTCTTT,CASSTQGGTEAFF
TRBV2,.,TRBJ2-7,.,TGTGCCAGCAGTGAGATGGGGTTGGGGAACGAGCAGTACTTC,CASSEMGLGNEQYF
TRBV10-3,.,TRBJ1-1,.,TGTGCCATCAGTGAGATAGCCTTGAACACTGAAGCTTTCTTT,CAISEIALNTEAFF
TRBV6-5,.,TRBJ2-3,.,TGTGCCAGCAGTTACTCTCCGGGAGTCGGCACAGATACGCAGTATTTT,CASSYSPGVGTDTQYF
TRBV7-2,.,TRBJ2-5,few,TGTGCCAGCAGCTCTCTGACAGCTAATCAAGAGACCCAGTACTTC,CASSSLTANQETQYF
TRBV9,.,TRBJ2-7,.,TGTGCCAGCAGCGTAGGTTTCGGATTGAGCTCCTACGAGCAGTACTTC,CASSVGFGLSSYEQYF
TRBV5-1,.,TRBJ1-2,few,TGCGCCAGCAGCTTCAGGGGTCGCGATGGCTACACCTTC,CASSFRGRDGYTF
TRBV20-1,.,TRBJ1-2,.,TGCAGTGCTAGTAGCTTCTGGGGTGGCTACACCTTC,CSASSFWGGYTF
TRBV12-3/TRBV12-4,TRBD2,TRBJ2-7,once,TGTGCCAGCAGTCGCCCGGGACTAGCACCCGAGCAGTACTTC,CASSRPGLAPEQYF
TRBV30,.,TRBJ2-7,.,TGTGCCTGGGGTTCAGGATCCCCCTACGAGCAGTACTTC,CAWGSGSPYEQYF
TRBV6-2/TRBV6-3,.,TRBJ2-7,.,TGTGCCAGCAGTTACTCGTGGGGACCGGACTACGAGCAGTACTTC,CASSYSWGPDYEQYF
TRBV27,TRBD2,TRBJ2-3,.,TGTGCCAGCAGTTTGGAGGCTAGCGGGAGACAAGATACGCAGTATTTT,CASSLEASGRQDTQYF
TRBV24-1,.,TRBJ2-3,.,TGTGCCACCAGTTATGCGGGAGATACGCAGTATTTT,CATSYAGDTQYF
TRBV30,TRBD2,TRBJ2-3,.,TGTGCCGGAACGACAGCGGCGGGGGGGAGCACAGATACGCAGTATTTT,CAGTTAAGGSTDTQYF
TRBV4-1,.,TRBJ1-1,few,TGCGCCAGCAGCCAAGATGAGGGCGTAGGGACTGAAGCTTTCTTT,CASSQDEGVGTEAFF
TRBV27,TRBD2,TRBJ2-7,.,TGTGCCAGCAGTCCGCCCGGGGGGGCGGCCTACGAGCAGTACTTC,CASSPPGGAAYEQYF
TRBV5-4,TRBD1,TRBJ1-2,.,TGTGCCAGCAGCCCCGCCGGGACAGACCACTATGGCTACACCTTC,CASSPAGTDHYGYTF
TRBV29-1,.,TRBJ2-7,.,TGCAGCGTTGAAGCCCCCGGGGATGGGGGTTCTTCCTACGAGCAGTACTTC,CSVEAPGDGGSSYEQYF
TRBV29-1,TRBD1,TRBJ2-2,.,TGCAGCGTAATCAAGACAGGGGTTGACACCGGGGAGCTGTTTTTT,CSVIKTGVDTGELFF
TRBV12-3/TRBV12-4,TRBD1,TRBJ1-1,few,TGTGCCAGCAGCCCAGGGGGCGGGGGGGGCGGTTTGAACACTGAAGCTTTCTTT,CASSPGGGGGGLNTEAFF
TRBV5-1,TRBD2,TRBJ2-7,.,TGCGCCAGCAGGGGGACTAGTTCCTACGAGCAGTACTTC,CASRGTSSYEQYF
TRBV30,.,TRBJ2-7,.,TGTGCCTGGAGTGTTGAGGTCACAGTTTCCTACGAGCAGTACTTC,CAWSVEVTVSYEQYF
TRBV7-9,.,TRBJ2-7,.,TGTGCCAGCAGCTTATTGGCCGACTACGAGCAGTACTTC,CASSLLADYEQYF